One sample yielded the 28 T cell receptor beta chains listed below, sequenced in a study of cytomegalovirus exposure and HLA in healthy donors. The study ran its PCR with 60 Vbeta and 13 Jbeta primers. The data were produced by immunoSEQ multiplex PCR, yet TCRdb's version contains in-frame clones alone and is incomplete. The data hold 160,000 or so clones, with 70% to 85% observed a single time. The material sequenced was PBMCs. The receptors derive from a man younger than 45 in good health and CMV-seropositive.

This chain links TRBV2 with TRBJ1-1; possible D gene TRBD1, 5 bases. In germline, CDR1 is SNHLY, CDR2 FYNNEI. Between the trimmed V and J ends, which lost 4 bases and 0 bases, there was a span of 9 bases. CDR3 length: 14 amino acids. Here the CDR3 DNA reads TGTGCCAGCAGTGCCGGGACTGTGAACACTGAAGCTTTCTTT. This sequence encodes CASSAGTVNTEAFF.

V gene TRBV2 combines with J gene TRBJ1-1; unclear D gene. From germline, CDR1 is SNHLY and CDR2 FYNNEI. V was clipped by 0 bases and J by 8 bases, with 7 bases between them. The CDR3 loop spans 12 amino acids. In nucleotides, the CDR3 is TGTGCCAGCAGTGAAGCAGGAGGGGAAGCTTTCTTT. Translated, it gives CASSEAGGEAFF.

This chain uses TRBV10-3 with TRBJ1-4; 10 nucleotides match TRBD1. The CDR3 covers 15 residues. In germline, CDR1 is ENHRY, CDR2 SYGVKD. Trimming at V came to 9 bases and at J to 8 bases, leaving 12 bases not matched to a gene. CDR3 bases: TGTGCCATAAGACCTGGACAGGGGGTACGAGAAAAACTGTTTTTT. This translates into CAIRPGQGVREKLFF.

This clone was recorded once. This chain links TRBV19 with TRBJ1-2; D is ambiguous. With 3 bases removed from V and 0 bases from J, the gap between germline ends came to 5 bases. Germline V gene data show CDR1 as LNHDA and CDR2 as SQIVND (reference sequence). The CDR3 is 13 amino acids. The CDR3 is CASSIGTNYGYTF. The CDR3 nucleotides read TGTGCCAGTAGTATCGGGACTAACTATGGCTACACCTTC.

The chain joins TRBV7-9 to TRBJ1-5, with a weak D call TRBD1 (5 bases). The CDR3 covers 14 residues. Trimming stripped 5 bases from V and 6 bases from J, with 14 bases between. Germline lookup yields CDR1 SEHNR and CDR2 FQNEAQ (reference sequence). Here the CDR3 reads CASSKQAGFQPQHF. For the CDR3, the DNA is TGTGCCAGCAGCAAGCAGGCAGGGTTTCAGCCCCAGCATTTT.

The chain joins TRBV18 to TRBJ2-7, with a tentative D call TRBD1 (5 bases). Germline loops: CDR1 KGHSH, CDR2 LQKENI. Trimming left V 6 bases short and J 5 bases short, with 14 bases between. The CDR3 runs 13 residues. The CDR3 bases are TGTGCCAGCTCGTACAGGACAATCGACGAGCAGTACTTC. It codes for CASSYRTIDEQYF.

This clone showed up just a few times. V gene TRBV4-1 combines with J gene TRBJ1-6; D call uncertain. The germline V gene encodes CDR1 MGHRA and CDR2 YSYEKL. V lost 1 base and J lost 4, with 11 bases in between. This CDR3 comprises 16 residues. CDR3 residues: CASSQVTGEYNSPLHF. The CDR3 nucleotides read TGCGCCAGCAGCCAAGTCACTGGGGAGTATAATTCACCCCTCCACTTT.

CDR3 residues: CASSLRGNTEAFF. Written as DNA, the CDR3 is TGTGCCAGCAGCTTGAGGGGGAACACTGAAGCTTTCTTT. This chain links TRBV5-5 with TRBJ1-1; D might be TRBD1 (5 bases). V lost 1 base and J lost 1, with 5 bases in between. Germline V lookup: CDR1 SGHKS, CDR2 YYEKEE (reference sequence). The CDR3 runs 13 residues. The variable domain in full, completed from reference TRBV5-5 and TRBJ1-1, reads DAGVTQSPTHLIKTRGQQVTLRCSPISGHKSVSWYQQVLGQGPQFIFQYYEKEERGRGNFPDRFSARQFPNYSSELNVNALLLGDSALYLCASSLRGNTEAFFGQGTRLTVV.

The V call is TRBV10-3, the J call TRBJ2-7, with a tentative D call TRBD2 (6 bases). V lost 9 bases and J 4 bases, leaving 16 bases between the germline ends. Germline V gene lookup returns CDR1 ENHRY and CDR2 SYGVKD. CDR3 length: 13 amino acids. The CDR3 sequence is CAIKEGLSYEQYF. The CDR3 coding sequence is TGTGCCATAAAAGAAGGACTAAGTTACGAGCAGTACTTC.

The chain couples TRBV5-1 to TRBJ2-5; TRBD1 aligns across 8 bases. Germline V CDR1 and CDR2: SGHRS, YFSETQ. The CDR3 sequence is 14 residues long. V shed 6 bases, J shed 0 bases, and the junction held 4 bases outside the gene matches. CDR3 nucleotides: TGCGCCAGCACTAGGGACAGGTACCAAGAGACCCAGTACTTC. Encoded protein: CASTRDRYQETQYF.

The chain uses TRBV19 and TRBJ1-3; D remains ambiguous. V gave up 9 bases and J gave up 7 bases, with 16 bases separating them. The CDR3 is 13 residues long. The germline V gene encodes CDR1 LNHDA and CDR2 SQIVND (reference sequence). In DNA form, the CDR3 reads TGTGCCAGCCCTAGGAGGGCGTGGAACACCATATATTTT. Translated, it gives CASPRRAWNTIYF.

The J gene is TRBJ2-7, the V gene TRBV9, with 9 bases identical to TRBD2. The junction had 6 bases not matched to a gene; V was cut back by 4 bases and J by 7 bases. The CDR3 is made up of 13 amino acids. Germline V gene sequence: CDR1 SGDLS, CDR2 YYNGEE. The CDR3 DNA sequence: TGTGCCAGCAGCTTTGGACTAGCGCGAGAGCAGTACTTC. Its protein product is CASSFGLAREQYF.

The chain employs TRBV5-1 and TRBJ1-6, with 9 nucleotides matching TRBD1. J lost 7 bases, V lost 4 bases, and 3 bases had no gene match. The CDR3 runs 14 residues. Germline-derived CDR1 and CDR2 are SGHRS and YFSETQ. The CDR3 protein is CASSPGQGNSPLHF. The CDR3 nucleotides are TGCGCCAGCAGCCCGGGACAGGGAAATTCACCCCTCCACTTT.

This clone was seen only once. The CDR3 coding sequence is TGCGCCAGCAGCTTGGCCGGGACAGGGGACGAGACCCAGTACTTC. It specifies CASSLAGTGDETQYF. The chain uses TRBV5-1 and TRBJ2-5, with 10 bases identical to TRBD1. Germline assignment: CDR1 SGHRS and CDR2 YFSETQ. This CDR3 has 15 residues. Trimming took 0 bases from V and 5 from J; bases not matched to a gene: 4.

The rearrangement joins TRBV7-3 to TRBJ2-1; the match to TRBD2 covers 7 bases. Germline CDR1 and CDR2: SGHTA and FQGTGA. V lost 5 bases, J lost 2 bases, and 6 bases stayed unmatched. The CDR3 is made up of 15 amino acids. The CDR3 is CASSPSGGTYNEQFF. The CDR3 DNA reads TGTGCCAGCAGCCCCTCCGGGGGGACCTACAATGAGCAGTTCTTC.

The chain links TRBV5-6 to TRBJ1-5; D uncertain. V was trimmed by 4 bases and J by 5 bases, leaving 16 bases between them. CDR1 SGHDT and CDR2 YYEEEE come from the germline V gene. The CDR3 runs 15 residues. The CDR3 region is CASSRYGRTDQPQHF. The CDR3 nucleotides read TGTGCCAGCAGCCGTTACGGTCGAACGGATCAGCCCCAGCATTTT.

The chain carries TRBV5-1 and TRBJ2-1; 7 positions agree with TRBD2. V lost 4 bases and J lost 3; bases outside the gene matches: 1. The CDR3 is 13 amino acids. CDR1 and CDR2 (germline): SGHRS, YFSETQ. This chain's CDR3 is CASSRDYYNEQFF. CDR3 coding DNA: TGCGCCAGCAGCCGGGACTACTACAATGAGCAGTTCTTC.

The gene calls are TRBV5-1 and TRBJ2-5; 8 nucleotides match TRBD1. The CDR3 has 14 residues. Trimming at V came to 4 bases and at J to 3 bases, leaving 5 bases not matched to a gene. Germline CDR1 and CDR2: SGHRS and YFSETQ. The CDR3 DNA reads TGCGCCAGCAGCGTTCAGGGGGCCGAAGAGACCCAGTACTTC. It codes for CASSVQGAEETQYF. The whole variable domain, remainder taken from reference TRBV5-1 and TRBJ2-5, is KAGVTQTPRYLIKTRGQQVTLSCSPISGHRSVSWYQQTPGQGLQFLFEYFSETQRNKGNFPGRFSGRQFSNSRSEMNVSTLELGDSALYLCASSVQGAEETQYFGPGTRLLVL.

The chain couples TRBV7-7 to TRBJ2-5; TRBD1 aligns across 7 bases. This CDR3 contains 15 residues. The V gene end was trimmed by 4 bases and the J gene end by 2 bases; junction bases not matched to a gene: 7. In germline, CDR1 is SSHAT, CDR2 FNYEAQ (reference sequence). The CDR3 nucleotides read TGTGCCAGCAGCTACTGGACAGGCCAACAAGAGACCCAGTACTTC. Translating it yields CASSYWTGQQETQYF. The variable domain in full, with the rest retrieved from reference TRBV7-7 and TRBJ2-5, is GAGVSQSPRYKVTKRGQDVTLRCDPISSHATLYWYQQALGQGPEFLTYFNYEAQPDKSGLPSDRFSAERPEGSISTLTIQRTEQRDSAMYRCASSYWTGQQETQYFGPGTRLLVL.

The chain is built from TRBV7-9 and TRBJ2-7, with a weak D call TRBD1 (6 bases). This CDR3 is 14 amino acids long. The germline V and J ends were trimmed by 5 bases and 3 bases, with 14 bases remaining between them. Looked up from germline, CDR1 is SEHNR and CDR2 is FQNEAQ (reference sequence). For the CDR3, the DNA is TGTGCCAGCAGCGTCTATCGGGACAACTACGAGCAGTACTTC. This gives the protein CASSVYRDNYEQYF.

The gene calls are TRBV19 and TRBJ1-6; no definite D call. Germline-derived CDR1 and CDR2 are LNHDA and SQIVND (reference sequence). This CDR3 comprises 13 residues. V was pared by 3 bases and J by 5 bases, with 5 bases between. DNA for the CDR3: TGTGCCAGTAGTATGGTAGATAATTCACCCCTCCACTTT. This gives the protein CASSMVDNSPLHF.

The chain joins TRBV9 to TRBJ2-1; D is uncertain. This CDR3 contains 15 residues. Per germline, CDR1 SGDLS and CDR2 YYNGEE. Trimming removed 4 bases from V and 7 bases from J, with 18 bases in between. Written as DNA, the CDR3 is TGTGCCAGCAGCCCCTGGGCCCAACCCCTTAATGAGCAGTTCTTC. The encoded protein is CASSPWAQPLNEQFF.

The CDR3 DNA reads TGTGCCAGCAGTTCGGGACAGGGGGCCTACGAGCAGTACTTC. It is translated as CASSSGQGAYEQYF. The chain carries TRBV28 and TRBJ2-7; 11 positions match TRBD1. The junction had 1 base not matched to a gene; V was cut back by 4 bases and J by 2 bases. CDR3 size: 14 residues. Germline V gives CDR1 MDHEN, CDR2 SYDVKM. Variable domain in full (rest from reference TRBV28 and TRBJ2-7): DVKVTQSSRYLVKRTGEKVFLECVQDMDHENMFWYRQDPGLGLRLIYFSYDVKMKEKGDIPEGYSVSREKKERFSLILESASTNQTSMYLCASSSGQGAYEQYFGPGTRLTVT.

This chain links TRBV7-7 with TRBJ2-5, with a weak D call TRBD2 (5 bases). Trimming stripped 7 bases from V and 4 bases from J, with 16 bases between. The CDR3 contains 14 residues. Germline CDR1 reads SSHAT; CDR2 reads FNYEAQ (reference sequence). The CDR3 is CASTPGKGLETQYF. CDR3 sequence (DNA): TGTGCCAGCACCCCGGGGAAAGGGCTAGAGACCCAGTACTTC.

V usage is TRBV28 and J usage is TRBJ1-5; 8 bases fit TRBD1. The length of the CDR3 is 18 residues. V shed 7 bases, J shed 2 bases, and the junction held 16 bases outside the gene matches. The V gene's germline CDR1 is MDHEN and CDR2 SYDVKM. CDR3 region: CASNPRTGWGIGNQPQHF. CDR3 nucleotide sequence: TGTGCCAGCAACCCACGGACAGGGTGGGGTATTGGCAATCAGCCCCAGCATTTT.

The chain carries TRBV15 and TRBJ2-5; D remains unclear. The length of the CDR3 is 13 residues. From germline, CDR1 is LNHNV and CDR2 YYDKDF (reference sequence). V was cut by 4 bases and J by 5 bases, with 11 bases left in between. CDR3: CATSIRLVETQYF. CDR3 sequence (DNA): TGTGCCACCAGCATTCGGTTGGTGGAGACCCAGTACTTC.

V usage is TRBV6-5 and J usage is TRBJ2-6; no definite D call. Per the germline V gene, CDR1 is MNHEY and CDR2 is SVGAGI. This CDR3 has 15 residues. V lost 6 bases to trimming and J lost 0 bases, with 9 bases between them. CDR3 loop: CASRLGGSGANVLTF. In DNA form, the CDR3 reads TGTGCCAGCAGGCTCGGCGGCTCTGGGGCCAACGTCCTGACTTTC.

The chain joins TRBV19 to TRBJ1-5; 7 bases agree with TRBD1. The CDR3 spans 15 residues. The V gene end was trimmed by 3 bases and the J gene end by 6 bases; junction bases not matched to a gene: 8. CDR1 is LNHDA, CDR2 SQIVND, per germline (reference sequence). CDR3 sequence (DNA): TGTGCCAGTAGTATTAGGCAGGGGGTATCTCAGCCCCAGCATTTT. Protein product: CASSIRQGVSQPQHF.